The 24 T cell receptor beta chains reported below all come from one sample, sequenced in a study of CD8 T cells in ankylosing spondylitis. From the 5' RACE reads, TCRdb called clonotypes with MiXCR, one entry per CDR3 protein. The repertoire holds about 330,000 distinct CDR3 sequences, with around 7.6% as singletons. General study results and limits: Ankylosing spondylitis blood appeared to carry a characteristic TCR beta motif of roughly eight highly homologous variants.

Their specific antigens are unknown. Input material: blood, either unsorted or a sorted T cell fraction (not recorded which). The receptors were sampled from a male donor with ankylosing spondylitis.

This clonotype was observed a few times. This chain links TRBV4-2 with TRBJ1-1; unclear D gene. V was cut by 1 base and J by 6 bases, with 9 bases left in between. Germline values: CDR1 LGHNA, CDR2 YNFKEQ. This CDR3 contains 13 residues. CDR3 residues: CASSQGVNAEAFF. The CDR3 nucleotides read TGTGCCAGCAGCCAAGGGGTAAACGCTGAAGCTTTCTTT.

Ten or more counts support this clonotype. The rearrangement links TRBV7-3 to TRBJ2-1; 8 positions agree with TRBD2. The germline V gene encodes CDR1 SGHTA and CDR2 FQGTGA. J was trimmed by 1 base and V by 0 bases; bases with no gene match: 14. The CDR3 is 20 amino acids. DNA of the CDR3: TGTGCCAGCAGCTTAACTGTGTCCAGCGGGAGTTTGAGGTCCTACAATGAGCAGTTCTTC. As protein: CASSLTVSSGSLRSYNEQFF.

In its sample, this clonotype was seen a few times. The V call is TRBV9, the J call TRBJ2-1, with TRBD2 identical over 10 bases. In germline, CDR1 is SGDLS, CDR2 YYNGEE. CDR3 length: 17 residues. The V and J ends lost 4 bases and 10 bases, in that order; junction bases with no gene match: 17. The DNA of the CDR3 is TGTGCCAGCAGCAGTAGGGCGGCGAGCGGGAGGGCCCGGGAGCAGTTCTTC. Encoded protein: CASSSRAASGRAREQFF.

The chain is built from TRBV12-3 or TRBV12-4 and TRBJ2-1; 8 bases align to TRBD1. J was trimmed by 9 bases and V by 6 bases; bases with no gene match: 7. CDR3 size: 13 residues. Here the CDR3 reads CASRLTGGGEQFF. The CDR3, as DNA: TGTGCCAGCAGGCTAACAGGGGGTGGTGAGCAGTTCTTC.

In its sample, this clonotype was seen a few times. The rearrangement links TRBV20-1 to TRBJ2-1; D may correspond to TRBD1 or TRBD2 (5 bases each). V was shortened by 5 bases and J by 7 bases, with 21 bases between the two germline ends. The CDR3 loop spans 15 amino acids. The germline V gene encodes CDR1 DFQATT and CDR2 SNEGSKA (reference sequence). DNA for the CDR3: TGCAGTGCTGGAAACCGGGACCCCGGCCGAAATGAGCAGTTCTTC. It translates to CSAGNRDPGRNEQFF.

The chain combines TRBV5-1 with TRBJ2-2; weak D call: TRBD2 (5 bases). This CDR3 is built from 16 residues. Germline CDR1 SGHRS, CDR2 YFSETQ. Trimming stripped 0 bases from V and 7 bases from J, with 16 bases between. The CDR3 nucleotides read TGCGCCAGCAGCTTGGGGCGGGCGTCCTCACACGGGGAGCTGTTTTTT. The encoded protein is CASSLGRASSHGELFF.

This clonotype showed up just a few times. The gene calls are TRBV5-6 and TRBJ1-2, with a weak D call TRBD1 (5 bases). Germline values: CDR1 SGHDT, CDR2 YYEEEE. The CDR3 totals 16 residues. V lost 4 bases and J 4 bases, leaving 20 bases between the germline ends. This CDR3 reads CASSPGGATLIYGYTF. The CDR3 coding sequence is TGTGCCAGCAGCCCCGGAGGGGCGACCTTGATCTATGGCTACACCTTC.

This clonotype was detected many times. This chain links TRBV15 with TRBJ1-1; 9 bases align to TRBD1. The CDR3 spans 13 residues. Germline assignment: CDR1 LNHNV and CDR2 YYDKDF (reference sequence). With 4 bases clipped from V and 7 bases from J, the junction kept 4 bases outside the gene matches. CDR3 sequence: CATSMDRGGEAFF. In nucleotides, the CDR3 is TGTGCCACCAGCATGGACAGGGGAGGTGAAGCTTTCTTT.

This clonotype has at least ten counts. The chain combines TRBV29-1 with TRBJ2-7; maybe TRBD2 (6 bases). Germline CDR1 SQVTM, CDR2 ANQGSEA. The CDR3 consists of 12 residues. The germline V and J ends were trimmed by 6 bases and 6 bases, with 15 bases remaining between them. CDR3 residues: CSVRTGVSEQYF. The DNA for the CDR3 is TGCAGCGTGCGGACGGGAGTTAGCGAGCAGTACTTC.

This clonotype was observed at least ten times. The chain couples TRBV30 to TRBJ2-7, with D possibly being TRBD1 (6 bases). From germline, CDR1 is GTSNPN and CDR2 SVGIG (reference sequence). V was trimmed by 4 bases and J by 3 bases, leaving 7 bases between them. This CDR3 is built from 11 residues. The CDR3 DNA follows: TGTGCCTGGATAGGGGGCTACGAGCAGTACTTC. It encodes CAWIGGYEQYF.

Concerning this clonotype itself: At one end, the junction sequence differs from germline, possibly due to a read error. V is TRBV7-2 and J is TRBJ2-1; D perhaps matches TRBD2 (6 bases). Germline V CDR1 and CDR2: SGHTA, FQGNSA. This CDR3 region has 15 residues. The CDR3 DNA is TGTGCCTGCAGTTCCGTCGGGGGTAATAACAATGAGCAGTTCTTC. The encoded protein is CACSSVGGNNNEQFF.

In this sample, this clonotype turned up a few times. This chain links TRBV29-1 with TRBJ2-2, with TRBD2 matching 7 bases. The CDR3 consists of 13 residues. Looked up from germline, CDR1 is SQVTM and CDR2 is ANQGSEA. The J segment lost 3 bases and the V segment lost 3 bases, leaving 1 base of the junction unmatched. CDR3 amino acids: CSVDRGDTGELFF. DNA of the CDR3: TGCAGCGTTGACCGGGGGGACACCGGGGAGCTGTTTTTT.

This clonotype was seen many times. The chain carries TRBV12-5 and TRBJ1-6; the match to TRBD1 covers 9 bases. Germline V CDR1 and CDR2: LGHNT, FRNRAP. This CDR3 spans 15 amino acids. V was clipped by 6 bases and J by 8 bases; unmatched bases: 8. The DNA for the CDR3 is TGTGCTAGTGGCAAACAGGGGGCCGTGGATTCACCCCTCCACTTT. The encoded protein is CASGKQGAVDSPLHF.

Ten or more counts support this clonotype. The genes are TRBV5-1 and TRBJ2-5, with 11 bases lining up with TRBD2. From germline, CDR1 is SGHRS and CDR2 YFSETQ. Trimming at V came to 2 bases and at J to 4 bases, leaving 4 bases not matched to a gene. The CDR3 extends over 15 amino acids. For the CDR3, the DNA is TGCGCCAGCAGCTTTCCAGGGACTAGCGGAGAGACCCAGTACTTC. This encodes CASSFPGTSGETQYF.

This clonotype occurred many times. The chain has TRBV29-1 and TRBJ1-5, with no clear D. The germline CDR1 and CDR2 sequences are SQVTM and ANQGSEA. This CDR3 has 13 residues. Trimming removed 4 bases at V and 5 bases at J, with 12 bases between. The CDR3 loop is CSVVAGWDQPQHF. As DNA, the CDR3 is TGCAGCGTTGTCGCTGGGTGGGATCAGCCCCAGCATTTT.

This chain connects TRBV24-1 to TRBJ2-3; tentative D call: TRBD1 (5 bases). The germline gives CDR1 KGHDR, CDR2 SFDVKD. V was trimmed by 3 bases and J by 4 bases, leaving 19 bases between them. The CDR3 loop spans 17 amino acids. The CDR3 loop reads CATSDRTGSQYSDTQYF. CDR3 coding DNA: TGTGCCACCAGTGATCGAACAGGATCTCAGTACTCAGATACGCAGTATTTT.

V and J are TRBV11-3 and TRBJ2-3; D gene ambiguous. The V end was cut by 6 bases, the J end by 4 bases, with 11 bases between. Germline V gives CDR1 SGHNT, CDR2 YENEEA. The CDR3 runs to 13 residues. CDR3 DNA sequence: TGTGCCAGCAGTGGGTCCGGATCAGATACGCAGTATTTT. Translating it yields CASSGSGSDTQYF.

The chain is built from TRBV4-1 and TRBJ1-2; no reliable D call. CDR3 length: 15 amino acids. V lost 0 bases to trimming and J lost 4 bases, with 12 bases between them. Germline CDR1 and CDR2: MGHRA and YSYEKL. The CDR3 reads CASSQEERLAYGYTF. The CDR3 nucleotides read TGCGCCAGCAGCCAAGAGGAGCGGCTGGCCTATGGCTACACCTTC.

The chain links TRBV12-3 or TRBV12-4 to TRBJ2-5, with D possibly being TRBD1 (6 bases). CDR3 length: 15 residues. V gave up 5 bases and J gave up 5 bases, with 18 bases separating them. The CDR3 sequence is CASSPNTGSTETQYF. CDR3 DNA sequence: TGTGCCAGCAGTCCGAATACAGGGAGTACGGAGACCCAGTACTTC.

This clonotype was detected a few times. The chain couples TRBV27 to TRBJ2-2, with D maybe TRBD2 (6 bases). V was shortened by 0 bases and J by 0 bases, with 8 bases between the two germline ends. This CDR3 has 16 residues. The germline V gene has CDR1 MNHEY and CDR2 SMNVEV (reference sequence). In DNA form, the CDR3 reads TGTGCCAGCAGTTTATCGGGACTCGCGAACACCGGGGAGCTGTTTTTT. Amino acid sequence: CASSLSGLANTGELFF.

This clonotype was recorded many times. Written as DNA, the CDR3 is TGCAGTGCCCCTCCGGGACAGGGGGTCTTCAATCAGCCCCAGCATTTT. Translated, it gives CSAPPGQGVFNQPQHF. The rearrangement joins TRBV20-1 to TRBJ1-5, with 11 bases that match TRBD1. Germline V gives CDR1 DFQATT, CDR2 SNEGSKA (reference sequence). Trimming cost V 6 bases and J 3 bases; bases outside gene matches: 10. CDR3 length: 16 residues.

The chain is built from TRBV3-1 and TRBJ2-4, with TRBD2 matching over 12 bases. The CDR3 length is 17 residues. With V trimmed by 5 bases and J by 6 bases, 11 bases remained unmatched. Germline CDR1 reads LGHDT; CDR2 reads YNNKEL (reference sequence). The CDR3 DNA reads TGTGCCAGCAGCTCCGGTCTAGCGGGAGGGGACGGAAACATTCAGTACTTC. Translating it yields CASSSGLAGGDGNIQYF.

Many counts were recorded for this clonotype. CDR3 region: CASSPAGTGETQYF. As DNA, the CDR3 is TGTGCCAGCAGCCCTGCCGGGACAGGGGAGACCCAGTACTTC. The genes are TRBV28 and TRBJ2-5; TRBD1 matches 9 bases. This CDR3 contains 14 residues. Germline trimming cut 6 bases from V and 5 bases from J; bases unmatched to any gene: 7. Germline CDR1 reads MDHEN; CDR2 reads SYDVKM.

This clonotype has just a few counts. The chain couples TRBV2 to TRBJ1-5; D is perhaps TRBD1 (6 bases). The CDR3 has 13 residues. In germline, CDR1 is SNHLY, CDR2 FYNNEI. Trimming removed 6 bases from V and 4 bases from J, with 10 bases in between. CDR3 residues: CASRLQGNQPQHF. In DNA form, the CDR3 reads TGTGCCAGCAGATTACAGGGAAATCAGCCCCAGCATTTT.